A selection of T cell receptor beta chains follows, all from one sample in a study of blood T cell repertoires in COVID-19. Assay used: immunoSEQ multiplex PCR; TCRdb lists only in-frame clones, some missing. This table has approximately 150,000 clones, roughly four fifths appearing once. The sample comprised peripheral blood. The receptors shown here come from a human donor in a cohort sampled during active COVID-19. The CDR3 runs from the conserved cysteine through the conserved F or W. The D gene is left open where the match is weak. Clone size appears in some rows only: once, few, many, or a class for an expanded clone.

. TRBJ2-1 once 15 TRBV7-3 CASSITPLEGAEQFF TGTGCCAGCAGCATAACCCCCTTGGAGGGAGCTGAGCAGTTCTTC
. TRBJ2-3 . 13 TRBV29-1 CSAGERPTDTQYF TGCAGCGCCGGCGAGCGGCCCACAGATACGCAGTATTTT
TRBD1 TRBJ1-1 . 18 TRBV27 CASGEGTALRKGNTEAFF TGTGCCAGCGGAGAAGGGACAGCATTGAGGAAAGGGAACACTGAAGCTTTCTTT
TRBD2 TRBJ2-7 . 14 TRBV19 CASSLAGGPWEQYF TGTGCCAGTAGTCTTGCGGGAGGGCCTTGGGAGCAGTACTTC
. TRBJ1-1 . 15 TRBV19 CASSMLGTTNTEAFF TGTGCCAGTAGTATGTTGGGGACAACGAACACTGAAGCTTTCTTT
. TRBJ2-1 . 15 TRBV10-3 CAISFAAESYNEQFF TGTGCCATCAGTTTTGCGGCTGAATCCTACAATGAGCAGTTCTTC
. TRBJ2-5 . 14 TRBV19 CASSIGGRGETQYF TGTGCCAGTAGTATTGGCGGACGGGGAGAGACCCAGTACTTC
. TRBJ2-2 . 15 TRBV19 CASSIGGGNTGELFF TGTGCCAGTAGTATAGGAGGGGGGAACACCGGGGAGCTGTTTTTT
. TRBJ2-2 once 14 TRBV5-4 CASSLDVRAGELFF TGTGCCAGCAGCTTGGACGTCCGGGCCGGGGAGCTGTTTTTT
TRBD2 TRBJ2-7 . 16 TRBV4-2 CASSRQTSGLSYEQYF TGTGCCAGCAGCCGCCAGACTAGCGGTCTCTCCTACGAGCAGTACTTC
TRBD1 TRBJ2-2 . 16 TRBV19 CASSAPGTGGTGELFF TGTGCCAGTAGTGCCCCCGGGACAGGAGGAACCGGGGAGCTGTTTTTT
TRBD1 TRBJ1-5 . 14 TRBV6-6 CAIQDGTGVQPQHF TGTGCCATTCAAGACGGGACAGGGGTTCAGCCCCAGCATTTT
TRBD1 TRBJ1-1 . 15 TRBV27 CASSLSNDRATEAFF TGTGCCAGCAGTTTATCAAACGACAGGGCCACTGAAGCTTTCTTT